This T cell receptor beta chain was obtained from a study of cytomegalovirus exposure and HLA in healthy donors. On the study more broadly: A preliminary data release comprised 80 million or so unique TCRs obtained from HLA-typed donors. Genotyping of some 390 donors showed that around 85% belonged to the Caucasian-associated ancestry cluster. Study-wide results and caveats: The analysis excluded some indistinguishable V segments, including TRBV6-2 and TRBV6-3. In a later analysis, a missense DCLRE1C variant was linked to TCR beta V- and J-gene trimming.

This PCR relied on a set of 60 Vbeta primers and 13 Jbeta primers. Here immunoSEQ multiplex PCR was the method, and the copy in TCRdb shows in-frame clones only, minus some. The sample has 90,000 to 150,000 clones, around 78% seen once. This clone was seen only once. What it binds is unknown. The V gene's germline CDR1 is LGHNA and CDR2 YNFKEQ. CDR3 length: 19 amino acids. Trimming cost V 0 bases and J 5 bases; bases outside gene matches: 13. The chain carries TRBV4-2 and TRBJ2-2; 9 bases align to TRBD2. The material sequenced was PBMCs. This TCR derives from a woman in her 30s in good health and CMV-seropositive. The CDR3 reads CASSQEMASGTSGTGELFF. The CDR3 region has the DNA TGTGCCAGCAGCCAAGAGATGGCTAGCGGGACCTCGGGTACCGGGGAGCTGTTTTTT.